The sequence of this T cell receptor beta chain was determined in a study of T-cell memory formation after mild COVID-19. The wider study: The two donors had largely donor-specific TCR clusters.

Trimming removed 1 base at V and 0 bases at J, with 11 bases between. The CDR3 is 16 residues long. The germline gives CDR1 LNHNV, CDR2 YYDKDF (reference sequence). This clonotype has only a few counts. A single record per CDR3 protein comes from TCRdb applying MiXCR to the 5' RACE reads. The sample has 300,000 to 400,000 distinct CDR3 sequences; 25% to 30% are singletons. The V gene is TRBV15, the J gene TRBJ2-3; D uncertain. The sequenced sample was PBMCs or a T cell subset sorted from them (not recorded which). The clonotype was recovered from an adult woman who had mild COVID-19 (a few samples of this study predate the infection). Cell type and time point are not known. CDR3 in DNA: TGTGCCACCAGCAGAGCGGACCCGCCAAGCACAGATACGCAGTATTTT. As protein: CATSRADPPSTDTQYF.